The clone carrying this T cell receptor (beta chain) was seen more than once but under ten times. Its antigen is unknown. This sample is part of a study of blood T cells in healthy people across ages. About the research overall: Template switching recovered approximately one barcoded beta molecule for every two T cells. Regarding the study as a whole: Both higher diversity and more naive CD4+ cells marked long-lived donors when set against aged donors.

The sample providers were healthy Caucasian people from Russia, aged about 6 to 100. No fewer than 6 million PBMCs went into each sample. This CDR3 contains 15 residues. V was clipped by 2 bases and J by 3 bases, with 13 bases between them. Germline CDR1 reads MGHDK; CDR2 reads SYGVNS. The second PCR ran about 6 to 11 cycles with a sample-barcoded 5' primer and J-beta primers. TCRdb independently ran MiXCR on the 5' RACE reads; one entry per CDR3 protein. The sample records hundreds of thousands of distinct CDR3 sequences, about 40% being singletons. The V gene is TRBV25-1, the J gene TRBJ1-2; D not certain. The sample consisted of blood. The TCR sequence derives from a woman aged 60-70 years in good health. The CDR3 DNA follows: TGTGCCAGCAGTGAAGTCACGGGGTTCGACTATGGCTACACCTTC. Its protein is CASSEVTGFDYGYTF.